Following are 13 T cell receptor beta chains from one sample sequenced in a study of blood T cell repertoires in COVID-19. Produced via immunoSEQ multiplex PCR; TCRdb's table is partial and in-frame only. Of some 42,000 clones listed, approximately 73% were seen once; the top ten hold about 29%. Sequencing was carried out using peripheral blood. The receptor source for this set is a man aged 80 or over with acute or convalescent COVID-19.

This clone was detected a few times. The CDR3 reads CASSFQMNTEAFF. CDR3 coding DNA: TGTGCCAGCAGTTTCCAGATGAACACTGAAGCTTTCTTT. The rearrangement joins TRBV12-3 or TRBV12-4 to TRBJ1-1; D unclear. The CDR3 extends over 13 amino acids. V was clipped by 3 bases and J by 0 bases, with 5 bases between them.

The V gene is TRBV11-2, the J gene TRBJ2-3; perhaps TRBD2 as D (6 bases). The CDR3 has 15 amino acids. Germline CDR1 and CDR2: SGHAT and FQNNGV. Trimming took off 6 bases at V and 2 bases at J, with 15 bases between the two ends. DNA for the CDR3: TGTGCCAGCAGTTTTCGTGGGGGGACCACAGATACGCAGTATTTT. Protein: CASSFRGGTTDTQYF.

The chain recombines TRBV3-1 (or the pseudogene TRBV3-2) with TRBJ2-1; 7 nucleotides line up with TRBD2. With 2 bases clipped from V and 3 bases from J, the junction kept 10 bases outside the gene matches. The length of the CDR3 is 17 residues. Germline V gene lookup returns CDR1 LGHDT and CDR2 YNNKEL (reference sequence). The CDR3 nucleotides are TGTGCCAGCAGCCAAAACCCCTGGGAGCGGGGCTACAATGAGCAGTTCTTC. Translating it yields CASSQNPWERGYNEQFF.

This clone has just a few counts. The V call is TRBV12-3 or TRBV12-4, the J call TRBJ2-4; 9 positions agree with TRBD1. The CDR3 is 13 amino acids. J lost 8 bases, V lost 7 bases, and 6 bases had no gene match. The CDR3 reads CASTRDRAHIQYF. The CDR3 DNA follows: TGTGCCAGCACCCGGGACAGGGCCCACATTCAGTACTTC.

The chain has TRBV2 and TRBJ2-7; 8 nucleotides line up with TRBD2. J gave up 2 bases and V 1 base, and 7 bases lay outside the gene matches. This CDR3 has 16 residues. Germline loops: CDR1 SNHLY, CDR2 FYNNEI. CDR3 sequence (DNA): TGTGCCAGCAGTGAAGTAAATAGCGGGACACCCTACGAGCAGTACTTC. Translated, it gives CASSEVNSGTPYEQYF.

The CDR3 coding sequence is TGTGCCAGCGAGACTAGCGGGAGTCCTTATCCCGGGGAGCTGTTTTTT. It encodes CASETSGSPYPGELFF. This sequence joins TRBV7-9 and TRBJ2-2, with TRBD2 matching over 12 bases. This CDR3 contains 16 residues. The V gene end was trimmed by 8 bases and the J gene end by 6 bases; junction bases not matched to a gene: 10. Germline-derived CDR1 and CDR2 are SEHNR and FQNEAQ (reference sequence).

The chain uses TRBV5-1 and TRBJ1-2; a possible D gene is TRBD1 (6 bases). The CDR3 spans 15 residues. CDR1 and CDR2 (germline): SGHRS, YFSETQ. The V gene lost 6 bases and the J gene lost 0 bases, with 15 bases spanning the gap. CDR3 sequence: CASKPTQGPNYGYTF. In nucleotides, the CDR3 is TGCGCCAGCAAACCTACGCAGGGGCCTAACTATGGCTACACCTTC.

Worth noting for this clone: The sample carries other DNA sequences with the same CDR3. The gene calls are TRBV9 and TRBJ1-1, with D perhaps TRBD1 (5 bases). The germline V gene has CDR1 SGDLS and CDR2 YYNGEE. Trimming removed 3 bases at V and 0 bases at J, with 9 bases between. This CDR3 comprises 14 residues. The DNA of the CDR3 is TGTGCCAGCAGCGCGGGACTTATGAACACTGAAGCTTTCTTT. Protein sequence: CASSAGLMNTEAFF.

The genes are TRBV19 and TRBJ1-5; 7 nucleotides align to TRBD1. This CDR3 has 14 amino acids. J gave up 6 bases and V 4 bases, and 6 bases lay outside the gene matches. Germline loops: CDR1 LNHDA, CDR2 SQIVND (reference sequence). CDR3 region: CASSKGGVGQPQHF. In DNA, the CDR3 is TGTGCCAGTAGTAAAGGGGGCGTAGGTCAGCCCCAGCATTTT.

This chain joins TRBV18 and TRBJ2-3; weak D call: TRBD1 (7 bases). Trimming left V 2 bases short and J 6 bases short, with 15 bases between. Looked up from germline, CDR1 is KGHSH and CDR2 is LQKENI. The CDR3 extends over 15 amino acids. In nucleotides, the CDR3 is TGTGCCAGCTCACCAATGGCCTCAGGGGGGGATACGCAGTATTTT. Amino acid sequence: CASSPMASGGDTQYF.

V is TRBV6-5 and J is TRBJ2-7, with 9 bases aligning to TRBD1. Germline V gene sequence: CDR1 MNHEY, CDR2 SVGAGI. The length of the CDR3 is 15 residues. V dropped 4 bases and J dropped 5; count of bases not matched to a gene: 9. In nucleotides, the CDR3 is TGTGCCAGCAGTTCCTCCGGGACAGGGTATCACGAGCAGTACTTC. Protein sequence: CASSSSGTGYHEQYF.

The chain is built from TRBV12-3 or TRBV12-4 and TRBJ1-2; D gene ambiguous. The length of the CDR3 is 13 residues. V lost 5 bases and J 4 bases, leaving 11 bases between the germline ends. The CDR3: CASSVSFGYGYTF. The CDR3 DNA reads TGTGCCAGCAGTGTGAGTTTCGGCTATGGCTACACCTTC.

This clone was observed a handful of times. An end of the junction differs from the germline gene, which may be a read error. This chain joins TRBV3-1 (or the pseudogene TRBV3-2) and TRBJ1-1; TRBD1 agrees at 7 bases. CDR3 length equals 14 residues. Germline V gives CDR1 LGHDT, CDR2 YNNKEL (reference sequence). CDR3 DNA: TGTGCCAGCAGGCAAGGACAGGTTATTAACGAAGCTTTCTTT. Protein: CASRQGQVINEAFF.